This T cell receptor (beta chain) came from a study of T cells in Graves' hyperthyroidism and ophthalmopathy. The germline CDR1 and CDR2 sequences are MDHEN and SYDVKM. CDR3 length: 14 residues. V gave up 10 bases and J gave up 5 bases; unmatched junction bases: 11. Amplification targeted TCR beta CDR3 regions from RNA transcripts. Initially, a first-round RT-PCR of the TCR CDR3 employed the HTBI primer set. TCRdb passed the multiplex PCR reads through MiXCR, listing each CDR3 protein once. The repertoire holds 300,000 to 450,000 distinct CDR3 sequences, with about 14% as singletons. This clonotype has ten or more counts.

This chain links TRBV28 with TRBJ2-5; 9 nucleotides line up with TRBD1. This clonotype originated in a woman in her fifties or sixties with Graves' hyperthyroidism. Sequencing was carried out using blood. The CDR3 loop reads CATGGTGSFETQYF. In DNA, the CDR3 is TGTGCCACCGGAGGGACAGGGTCTTTCGAGACCCAGTACTTC.